These 3 T cell receptor beta chains came from one sample sequenced in a study of long-term antiretroviral therapy in people with HIV. Researchers report immunoSEQ v3.0 was run at survey level. Produced via immunoSEQ multiplex PCR; TCRdb's table is partial and in-frame only. The sample holds 25,000 to 35,000 clones, less than 85% seen once. The sample consisted of unsorted PBMCs, taken 0.3 years after starting antiretroviral therapy. The receptor set was obtained from a man aged 35-49 years with HIV.

This chain connects TRBV19 to TRBJ2-1; 8 bases map to TRBD2. Germline lookup yields CDR1 LNHDA and CDR2 SQIVND (reference sequence). Unmatched junction bases numbered 12, after V lost 4 bases and J lost 10 bases. The CDR3 is 15 residues long. For the CDR3, the DNA is TGTGCCAGTAGTACCCCCGGGGGGGCCTCGACCGAGCAGTTCTTC. Translating it yields CASSTPGGASTEQFF.

The chain employs TRBV6-6 and TRBJ1-1; D uncertain. The CDR3 spans 14 residues. CDR1 MNHNY and CDR2 SVGAGI come from the germline V gene (reference sequence). V shed 0 bases and J shed 2 bases, with 7 bases lying between them. The CDR3 bases are TGTGCCAGCAGTTACTCGACGGCCAACACTGAAGCTTTCTTT. This gives the protein CASSYSTANTEAFF.

The rearrangement joins TRBV5-1 to TRBJ2-1; D gene ambiguous. Germline V CDR1 and CDR2: SGHRS, YFSETQ. The CDR3 spans 16 residues. V lost 3 bases, J lost 2 bases, and 15 bases lay in between. In DNA form, the CDR3 reads TGCGCCAGCAGCTCCCCCTATGGGCGGCCCTACAATGAGCAGTTCTTC. It yields the protein CASSSPYGRPYNEQFF.